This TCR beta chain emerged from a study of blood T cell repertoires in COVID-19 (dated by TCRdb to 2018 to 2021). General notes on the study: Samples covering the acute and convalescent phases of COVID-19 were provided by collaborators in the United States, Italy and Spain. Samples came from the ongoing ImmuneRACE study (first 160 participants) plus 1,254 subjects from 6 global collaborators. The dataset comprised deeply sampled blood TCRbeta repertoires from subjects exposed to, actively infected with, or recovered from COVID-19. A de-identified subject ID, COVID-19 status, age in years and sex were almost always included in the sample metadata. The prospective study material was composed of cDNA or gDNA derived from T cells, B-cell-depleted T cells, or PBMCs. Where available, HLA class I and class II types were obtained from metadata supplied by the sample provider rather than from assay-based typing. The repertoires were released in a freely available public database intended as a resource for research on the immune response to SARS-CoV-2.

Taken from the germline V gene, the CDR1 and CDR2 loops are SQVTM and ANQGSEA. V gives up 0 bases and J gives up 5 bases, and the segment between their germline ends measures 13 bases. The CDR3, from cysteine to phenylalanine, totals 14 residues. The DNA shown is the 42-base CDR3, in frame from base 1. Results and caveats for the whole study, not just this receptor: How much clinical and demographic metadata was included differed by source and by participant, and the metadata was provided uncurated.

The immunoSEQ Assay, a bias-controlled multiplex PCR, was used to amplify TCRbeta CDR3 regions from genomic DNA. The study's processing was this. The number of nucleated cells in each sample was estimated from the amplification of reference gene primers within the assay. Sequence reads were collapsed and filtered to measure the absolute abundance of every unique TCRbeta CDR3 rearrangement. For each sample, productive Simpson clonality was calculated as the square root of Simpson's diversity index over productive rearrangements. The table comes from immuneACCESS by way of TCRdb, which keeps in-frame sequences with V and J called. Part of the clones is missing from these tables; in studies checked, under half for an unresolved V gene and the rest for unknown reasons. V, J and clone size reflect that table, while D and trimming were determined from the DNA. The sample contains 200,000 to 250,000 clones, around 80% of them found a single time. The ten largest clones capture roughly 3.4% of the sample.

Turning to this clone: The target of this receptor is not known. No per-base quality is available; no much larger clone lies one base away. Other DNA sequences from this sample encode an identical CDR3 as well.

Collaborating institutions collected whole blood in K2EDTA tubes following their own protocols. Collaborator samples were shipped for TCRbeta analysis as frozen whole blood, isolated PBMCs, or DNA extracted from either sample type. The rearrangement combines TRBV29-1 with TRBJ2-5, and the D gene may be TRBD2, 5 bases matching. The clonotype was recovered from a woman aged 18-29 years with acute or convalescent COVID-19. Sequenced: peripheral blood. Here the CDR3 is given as CSVEDREGSETQYF. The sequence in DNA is TGCAGCGTTGAAGATCGAGAGGGTTCTGAGACCCAGTACTTC.